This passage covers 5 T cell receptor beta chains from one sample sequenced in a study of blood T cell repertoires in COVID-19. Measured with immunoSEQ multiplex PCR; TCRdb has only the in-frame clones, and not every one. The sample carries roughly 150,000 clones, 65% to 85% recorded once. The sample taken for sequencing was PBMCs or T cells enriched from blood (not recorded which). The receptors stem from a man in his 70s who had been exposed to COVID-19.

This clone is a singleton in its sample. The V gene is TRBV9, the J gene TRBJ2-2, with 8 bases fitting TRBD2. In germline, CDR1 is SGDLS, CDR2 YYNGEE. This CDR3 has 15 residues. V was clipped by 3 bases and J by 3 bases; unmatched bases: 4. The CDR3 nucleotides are TGTGCCAGCAGCGAAACGGGAGGGTACACCGGGGAGCTGTTTTTT. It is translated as CASSETGGYTGELFF.

Here the CDR3 reads CASSQMRGQAEKLFF. The CDR3 DNA reads TGTGCCAGCAGCCAAATGAGGGGGCAGGCTGAAAAACTGTTTTTT. The genes are TRBV16 and TRBJ1-4, with 7 bases identical to TRBD1. Trimming took 2 bases from V and 7 from J; bases not matched to a gene: 7. Germline assignment: CDR1 KGHSY and CDR2 FQNENV. CDR3 length: 15 amino acids.

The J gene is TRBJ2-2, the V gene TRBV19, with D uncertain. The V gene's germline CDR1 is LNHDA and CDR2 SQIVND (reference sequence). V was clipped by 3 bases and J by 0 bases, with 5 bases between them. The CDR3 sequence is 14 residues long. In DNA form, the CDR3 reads TGTGCCAGTAGTATCGCGGCGAACACCGGGGAGCTGTTTTTT. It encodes CASSIAANTGELFF.

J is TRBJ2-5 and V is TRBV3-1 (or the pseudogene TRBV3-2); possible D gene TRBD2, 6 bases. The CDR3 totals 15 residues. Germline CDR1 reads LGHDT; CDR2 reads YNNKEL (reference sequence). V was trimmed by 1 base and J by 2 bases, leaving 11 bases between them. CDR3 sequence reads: CASSQAVLAQETQYF. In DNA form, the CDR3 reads TGTGCCAGCAGCCAAGCGGTACTAGCTCAAGAGACCCAGTACTTC.

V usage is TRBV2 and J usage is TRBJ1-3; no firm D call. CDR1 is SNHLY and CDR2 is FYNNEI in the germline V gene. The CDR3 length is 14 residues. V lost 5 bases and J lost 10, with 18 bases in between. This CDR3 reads CASSLGPLERTIYF. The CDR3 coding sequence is TGTGCCAGCAGTCTAGGGCCACTAGAGAGGACCATATATTTT.